Following are 20 T cell receptor beta chains from one sample sequenced in a study of glioma-infiltrating T cells. Using RNA template, CDR3s of TCR alpha and beta were amplified with iRepertoire arm-PCR. TCRdb re-called the multiplex PCR reads with MiXCR, one entry per CDR3 protein. The repertoire holds about 130,000 distinct CDR3 sequences, with roughly 23% as singletons. What was sequenced was glioma tissue, nonneoplastic brain tissue, or PBMCs (not recorded which). The receptors stem from a human donor with low-grade glioma or glioblastoma, undergoing nonglioma brain surgery, or in good health (not recorded which).

Many counts were recorded for this clonotype. V is TRBV4-2 and J is TRBJ2-7; possible D gene TRBD1, 6 bases. The CDR3 spans 17 residues. Trimming removed 4 bases at V and 3 bases at J, with 22 bases between. Germline CDR1 LGHNA, CDR2 YNFKEQ. CDR3 in amino acids: CASSLQKGTTQIYEQYF. CDR3 coding DNA: TGTGCCAGCAGCCTCCAAAAGGGGACAACCCAAATCTACGAGCAGTACTTC.

In regard to this clonotype: A much more abundant neighbour one base away suggests this may be a read error. This chain links TRBV10-3 with TRBJ1-2; 9 bases are shared with TRBD1. This CDR3 has 13 amino acids. Germline lookup yields CDR1 ENHRY and CDR2 SYGVKD. Losses at the gene ends were 11 bases for V and 5 bases for J; bases not matched to a gene: 9. This CDR3 reads CAARDRDTYGYTF. CDR3 DNA: TGTGCCGCTCGGGACAGGGATACGTATGGCTACACCTTC.

The table lists this clonotype with many counts. The chain recombines TRBV10-3 with TRBJ2-5; D is ambiguous. CDR3 length: 15 residues. V shed 2 bases and J shed 2 bases, with 12 bases lying between them. In germline, CDR1 is ENHRY, CDR2 SYGVKD. The CDR3 bases are TGTGCCATCAGTGAGAGGTTGGCGGTACAAGAGACCCAGTACTTC. Protein sequence: CAISERLAVQETQYF.

A note on this clonotype: A read error may be the cause here, since a much bigger clone is one base away. The V gene is TRBV2, the J gene TRBJ2-7, with D unresolved. CDR3 length equals 14 residues. The V gene lost 7 bases and the J gene lost 7 bases, with 20 bases spanning the gap. The germline gives CDR1 SNHLY, CDR2 FYNNEI. In DNA form, the CDR3 reads TGTGCCAGCAAAAGAGACGGAGCCTACAATGAGCAGTACTTC. Protein product: CASKRDGAYNEQYF.

This clonotype was recorded many times. The chain uses TRBV7-2 and TRBJ2-7; 7 positions agree with TRBD2. The V and J ends lost 6 bases and 13 bases, in that order; junction bases with no gene match: 18. This CDR3 is 14 amino acids long. Germline CDR1 SGHTA, CDR2 FQGNSA. The CDR3 DNA sequence: TGTGCCAGCAGGTCAACCCCGACGGCGGGAGAAGGTTACTTC. Its protein product is CASRSTPTAGEGYF.

Ten or more counts support this clonotype. The rearrangement uses TRBV27 and TRBJ2-7; TRBD2 matches at 7 bases. V shed 7 bases, J shed 2 bases, and the junction held 11 bases outside the gene matches. CDR1 and CDR2 from the germline V gene are MNHEY and SMNVEV (reference sequence). This CDR3 is 15 amino acids long. CDR3 DNA sequence: TGTGCCAGCAAGCTCCGGGAGGCCGACCCCTACGAGCAGTACTTC. This translates into CASKLREADPYEQYF.

This clonotype was seen a single time. This sequence joins TRBV29-1 and TRBJ2-7; D unclear. CDR3 length equals 12 residues. Deletions cut 7 bases from V and 3 bases from J, with 13 bases between. Per the germline V gene, CDR1 is SQVTM and CDR2 is ANQGSEA. CDR3 amino acids: CSGSSSRYEQYF. The CDR3 DNA follows: TGCAGCGGCAGCAGTAGTCGCTACGAGCAGTACTTC.

This clonotype came up many times. This sequence joins TRBV4-3 and TRBJ2-5; D may be TRBD1 (6 bases). There are 15 residues in the CDR3. Trimming removed 0 bases from V and 4 bases from J, with 12 bases in between. Germline values: CDR1 LGHNA, CDR2 YSLEER. The CDR3 DNA reads TGCGCCAGCAGCCAAGAACACAGGGTACCAGAGACCCAGTACTTC. Translating it yields CASSQEHRVPETQYF.

This clonotype was detected a few times. The V and J genes are TRBV5-4 and TRBJ1-2, with D uncertain. V dropped 5 bases and J dropped 4 bases, with 9 bases sitting between them. The CDR3 is made up of 12 amino acids. Germline V gene lookup returns CDR1 SGHNT and CDR2 YYREEE (reference sequence). The CDR3 sequence is CASRALGYGYTF. CDR3 sequence (DNA): TGTGCCAGCAGGGCTCTTGGCTATGGCTACACCTTC.

This clonotype has at least ten counts. V is TRBV2 and J is TRBJ2-7; unclear D gene. Germline CDR1 SNHLY, CDR2 FYNNEI. The CDR3 is 14 amino acids. V gave up 3 bases and J gave up 0 bases, with 9 bases separating them. In DNA, the CDR3 is TGTGCCAGCAGTGATCCTACCCGCTCCTACGAGCAGTACTTC. Encoded protein: CASSDPTRSYEQYF.

In its sample, this clonotype was seen many times. This rearrangement joins TRBV4-2 to TRBJ2-1, with D unclear. Trimming removed 0 bases at V and 5 bases at J, with 2 bases between. The V gene's germline CDR1 is LGHNA and CDR2 YNFKEQ. The CDR3 extends over 12 amino acids. CDR3 sequence: CASSQENNEQFF. CDR3 nucleotides: TGTGCCAGCAGCCAAGAAAACAATGAGCAGTTCTTC.

This clonotype was seen repeatedly, ten times or more. The chain carries TRBV6-1 and TRBJ1-2, with 8 bases that match TRBD1. The length of the CDR3 is 13 residues. Germline lookup yields CDR1 MNHNS and CDR2 SASEGT. V lost 6 bases, J lost 8 bases, and 8 bases stayed unmatched. The CDR3 DNA follows: TGTGCCAGCAGCCCCGGGGCAGGGGGCGGCTACACCTTC. This translates into CASSPGAGGGYTF.

The genes are TRBV5-5 and TRBJ2-2; tentatively, D is TRBD2 (6 bases). V shed 2 bases and J shed 4 bases, with 15 bases lying between them. The germline CDR1 and CDR2 sequences are SGHKS and YYEKEE (reference sequence). The CDR3 is 16 amino acids. CDR3 in amino acids: CASSFAPVGGTGELFF. CDR3 sequence (DNA): TGTGCCAGCAGCTTTGCCCCCGTGGGGGGCACCGGGGAGCTGTTTTTT.

This clonotype was detected ten times or more. The gene calls are TRBV12-3 or TRBV12-4 and TRBJ2-2, with 7 nucleotides matching TRBD1. Trimming at V came to 7 bases and at J to 6 bases, leaving 17 bases not matched to a gene. CDR3 length: 17 residues. The CDR3 DNA follows: TGTGCCAGCAATCATCAGAGGGAGACAGGGTTTGCCGGGGAGCTGTTTTTT. Amino acid sequence: CASNHQRETGFAGELFF.

Notes on this clonotype: Its ends do not fully match the called genes, so a read error is possible. The gene calls are TRBV19 and TRBJ2-7; D may correspond to TRBD1 or TRBD2 (7 bases each). Per germline, CDR1 LNHDA and CDR2 SQIVND (reference sequence). The CDR3 runs to 14 residues. The CDR3, as DNA: TGTGACAGTAGTCAACAGGGGAGGGATTACGAGCAGTACTTC. It yields the protein CDSSQQGRDYEQYF.

This clonotype was recorded many times. The CDR3 reads CASSFPTPNEQFF. CDR3 DNA sequence: TGTGCCAGCAGTTTTCCTACCCCCAATGAGCAGTTCTTC. The chain combines TRBV28 with TRBJ2-1; D call uncertain. The germline gives CDR1 MDHEN, CDR2 SYDVKM. V dropped 3 bases and J dropped 6 bases, with 9 bases sitting between them. This CDR3 has 13 residues.

The chain uses TRBV10-3 and TRBJ1-2; D possibly corresponds to TRBD1 (6 bases). Germline loops: CDR1 ENHRY, CDR2 SYGVKD. CDR3 length: 17 residues. The germline V and J ends were trimmed by 0 bases and 1 base, with 15 bases remaining between them. The CDR3 spells CAISESYGQTLNYGYTF. DNA for the CDR3: TGTGCCATCAGTGAGTCGTATGGACAGACACTTAACTATGGCTACACCTTC.

The J gene is TRBJ1-1, the V gene TRBV27; D call uncertain. Trimming removed 4 bases from V and 5 bases from J, with 11 bases in between. The CDR3 length is 13 residues. Germline V gives CDR1 MNHEY, CDR2 SMNVEV (reference sequence). The CDR3 bases are TGTGCCAGCAGTTCTTCCTTAAGGACTGAAGCTTTCTTT. This codes for CASSSSLRTEAFF.

This clonotype was detected ten times or more. This chain connects TRBV29-1 to TRBJ2-7; 7 bases are shared with TRBD2. Germline V gene sequence: CDR1 SQVTM, CDR2 ANQGSEA. V lost 5 bases and J lost 2; bases outside the gene matches: 9. The CDR3 spans 14 residues. Here the CDR3 DNA reads TGCAGCGTTCAGCTCTCGGGACTAACCTACGAGCAGTACTTC. This codes for CSVQLSGLTYEQYF.

The rearrangement uses TRBV28 and TRBJ2-1; D may be TRBD2 (5 bases). CDR3 length: 13 residues. In germline, CDR1 is MDHEN, CDR2 SYDVKM. V was shortened by 3 bases and J by 8 bases, with 11 bases between the two germline ends. The CDR3 nucleotides are TGTGCCAGCAGTTTTGGGCAGGACTATGAGCAGTTCTTC. Translation gives CASSFGQDYEQFF.